This record covers a single T cell receptor (beta chain). In this sample, this clone turned up a few times. The clone's antigen remains unknown. Base qualities were left out, and no much larger clone turns up one base away. These data belong to a study of beta chain features in type 1 diabetes (dated by TCRdb to 2016 to 2018). The study in broad terms: Mean age, gender distribution, total cell number and subset yield did not differ between patients and healthy donors. A total of roughly 100,000,000 sorted cells were examined across all samples, and the number of cells per subset was strongly correlated with RNA yield. In the study, recently diagnosed type 1 diabetes patients and matched healthy donors were compared on the TCRB repertoires of their sorted circulating CD4+ T cell subsets. Whereas all 30 or so donors provided naive and central memory subsets, regulatory and stem cell-like memory subsets were isolated from just 8 patients and about eight healthy donors.

Broad study findings and their caveats: Naive, central memory and regulatory TCRB repertoires appeared to be more alike among patients than among healthy donors. Because cDNA was sequenced instead of genomic DNA, activated cells with high expression could be over-represented, although the groups did not differ in activation or CD3 levels. Because small numbers of individuals were included in the HLA sub-analyses, any influence of HLA type on TCRB rearrangement was left unresolved. In all four CD4+ subsets, TCRB CDR3 length was moderately but significantly shorter in type 1 diabetes patients. Fewer insertions and more nucleotide deletions at VDJ recombination sites were observed in patients with type 1 diabetes, implying thymic rearrangement abnormalities. Shorter templates might be favored by PCR, yet because patient and control samples were amplified and corrected together, any such skew would affect both groups equally.

From each donor, a single peripheral blood sample of approximately 0.11 L on average was drawn into heparinised tubes. Using a panel that included CD45RO, CCR7, CD25, CD127, CD95 and CD27, naive, central memory, regulatory and stem cell-like memory CD4+ T cells were sorted on a BD FACSAria II. All sorted populations exceeded 95% purity. PBMCs were separated immediately by Lymphoprep density gradient centrifugation and were stained directly, without being cultured. Samples were stained and sorted in pairs, with one healthy donor and one patient per experiment, so that batch effects were minimized. CDR3 length: 16 amino acids, cysteine to phenylalanine. CDR3 DNA is the only sequence kept; it has 48 bases, read in frame from the first base. The V end loses 0 bases and the J end loses 5 bases, and a stretch of 16 bases separates them. Looking up the germline V gene yields CDR1 LGHNA and CDR2 YSLEER. The entire amount of isolated RNA was reverse transcribed using the High Capacity cDNA Reverse Transcription Kit, so the sequenced TCRB transcripts were expressed ones. Deep immunoSEQ sequencing was performed on naive, central memory and regulatory T cell samples, with an average of around 3.4 million total reads per sample. After sorted cells were lysed in RLT buffer, RNA was extracted with DNase-treated RNeasy Micro or Mini kits, with the choice depending on cell number. To prevent cross-contamination, every cell subset was processed on its own, while patient and healthy donor samples were processed together. The immunoSEQ multiplex PCR was used to amplify TCRB sequences from cDNA, yielding 87-bp fragments that span the CDR3 region. Sequencing of the amplicons was done on the Illumina HiSeq platform. Processing in the source paper ran as follows. Synthetic template baselines were used to correct PCR bias computationally, reads within Hamming distance 2 were collapsed together, and singletons that could not be merged were discarded. Reads were aligned to IMGT to assign V, D and J genes, CDR3 length, and insertions or deletions at six rearrangement sites. Within each subset, clonotype counts were normalized to sorted cell number, after which true diversity and Gini coefficients were computed with the tcR R package. The overlap coefficient, calculated on TCRB nucleotide sequences, was used to quantify repertoire sharing. What TCRdb holds here is the immuneACCESS table cut down to in-frame rearrangements. Part of the clones is not present; checked against another copy, under half of the missing clones reflect an unresolved V gene, and the others are unexplained. V and J calls and clone size follow that table, whereas D and trimming were derived from the DNA. The table for this sample lists about 120,000 clones; roughly 15% of them were counted only once. Jointly, the top ten make up 2.3% of the sample.

The sequenced sample was central memory CD4+ T cells from blood. The chain joins TRBV4-3 to TRBJ1-1; D gene: possibly TRBD1, on 5 matching bases. This clonotype was sampled from a man between 25 and 39 years old with type 1 diabetes. The CDR3 here reads CASSQDQGRVITEAFF. The base sequence is TGCGCCAGCAGCCAAGATCAGGGAAGGGTGATAACTGAAGCTTTCTTT.